The rows below give T cell receptor beta chains drawn from one sample of a study of CD4 T cell repertoires in COVID-19. Generated by immunoSEQ multiplex PCR, the TCRdb table keeps only in-frame clones and is missing some. The top ten hold over 0.45% of the sample, which has some 80,000 clones, 83% seen once. Here the sequenced sample was CD4+ T cells from peripheral blood, taken after recovery from COVID-19. The receptors derive from a human donor who had COVID-19. Both conserved end residues are part of each CDR3. A D gene is named only where the DNA matches it firmly. Only part of the rows carry a size: once, few, many, or a class if the clone is expanded.

J gene: TRBJ1-1
V gene: TRBV5-8
D gene: TRBD1
clone size: .
CDR3 protein: CASSLDAGGAFF
CDR3 DNA: TGTGCCAGCAGCTTGGATGCAGGGGGAGCTTTCTTT

J gene: TRBJ2-1
V gene: TRBV19
D gene: TRBD2
clone size: .
CDR3 protein: CASSIERTSGSYEQFF
CDR3 DNA: TGTGCCAGTAGTATAGAAAGGACTAGCGGGAGCTATGAGCAGTTCTTC

J gene: TRBJ2-5
V gene: TRBV5-6
D gene: .
clone size: once
CDR3 protein: CASSHGRFQETQYF
CDR3 DNA: TGTGCCAGCAGCCACGGGAGATTCCAAGAGACCCAGTACTTC

J gene: TRBJ2-7
V gene: TRBV5-1
D gene: TRBD1
clone size: few
CDR3 protein: CASSPTGQGTEQYF
CDR3 DNA: TGCGCCAGCAGTCCTACGGGACAGGGGACCGAGCAGTACTTC

J gene: TRBJ2-5
V gene: TRBV7-9
D gene: TRBD1
clone size: .
CDR3 protein: CASSSGTGGWETQYF
CDR3 DNA: TGTGCCAGCAGCTCCGGGACAGGGGGCTGGGAGACCCAGTACTTC

J gene: TRBJ2-1
V gene: TRBV5-4
D gene: TRBD2
clone size: .
CDR3 protein: CASSPHGGSTVREQFF
CDR3 DNA: TGTGCCAGCAGCCCCCATGGCGGGAGTACCGTACGTGAGCAGTTCTTC

J gene: TRBJ2-1
V gene: TRBV5-4
D gene: .
clone size: .
CDR3 protein: CASSVGLGGYNEQFF
CDR3 DNA: TGTGCCAGCAGCGTCGGACTAGGGGGCTACAATGAGCAGTTCTTC

J gene: TRBJ1-6
V gene: TRBV30
D gene: .
clone size: .
CDR3 protein: CAARGGYNSPLHF
CDR3 DNA: TGTGCCGCACGGGGAGGCTATAATTCACCCCTCCACTTT

J gene: TRBJ1-1
V gene: TRBV5-1
D gene: TRBD1
clone size: .
CDR3 protein: CASSLVGQGDTEAFF
CDR3 DNA: TGCGCCAGCAGCTTGGTGGGACAGGGGGACACTGAAGCTTTCTTT

J gene: TRBJ1-2
V gene: TRBV30
D gene: TRBD1
clone size: .
CDR3 protein: CAWGRDRWYGYTF
CDR3 DNA: TGTGCCTGGGGCCGGGACAGATGGTATGGCTACACCTTC

J gene: TRBJ1-3
V gene: TRBV7-9
D gene: TRBD1
clone size: .
CDR3 protein: CASILTGGNTIYF
CDR3 DNA: TGTGCCAGCATCTTGACAGGGGGAAACACCATATATTTT

J gene: TRBJ2-1
V gene: TRBV5-1
D gene: TRBD1
clone size: .
CDR3 protein: CASSWGQGTYNEQFF
CDR3 DNA: TGCGCCAGCAGCTGGGGACAGGGGACCTACAATGAGCAGTTCTTC

J gene: TRBJ1-1
V gene: TRBV2
D gene: .
clone size: few
CDR3 protein: CASSEDRGRGTEAFF
CDR3 DNA: TGTGCCAGCAGTGAAGATCGGGGTAGAGGGACTGAAGCTTTCTTT

J gene: TRBJ2-1
V gene: TRBV7-6
D gene: TRBD1
clone size: .
CDR3 protein: CASSAGPGGRNEQFF
CDR3 DNA: TGTGCCAGCAGCGCGGGGCCAGGGGGCAGGAATGAGCAGTTCTTC

J gene: TRBJ1-1
V gene: TRBV6-2/TRBV6-3
D gene: .
clone size: .
CDR3 protein: CASSYSRGTSEAFF
CDR3 DNA: TGTGCCAGCAGTTACTCGCGGGGGACCTCTGAAGCTTTCTTT

J gene: TRBJ1-1
V gene: TRBV19
D gene: .
clone size: .
CDR3 protein: CASSPVWGANTEAFF
CDR3 DNA: TGTGCCAGTAGTCCCGTGTGGGGCGCGAACACTGAAGCTTTCTTT

J gene: TRBJ1-3
V gene: TRBV3-1/TRBV3-2
D gene: TRBD1
clone size: .
CDR3 protein: CASSQERTGTGNTIYF
CDR3 DNA: TGTGCCAGCAGCCAAGAGCGGACAGGGACTGGAAACACCATATATTTT

J gene: TRBJ1-5
V gene: TRBV2
D gene: .
clone size: many
CDR3 protein: CASTRDVDQPQHF
CDR3 DNA: TGTGCCAGCACAAGGGATGTTGATCAGCCCCAGCATTTT

J gene: TRBJ1-1
V gene: TRBV14
D gene: .
clone size: .
CDR3 protein: CASSQESGRRAFF
CDR3 DNA: TGTGCCAGCAGCCAAGAAAGCGGCCGCCGAGCTTTCTTT

J gene: TRBJ2-5
V gene: TRBV7-9
D gene: TRBD2
clone size: .
CDR3 protein: CASSLFLAGGMETQYF
CDR3 DNA: TGTGCCAGCAGCCTCTTCCTAGCGGGGGGGATGGAGACCCAGTACTTC

J gene: TRBJ2-7
V gene: TRBV20-1
D gene: .
clone size: once
CDR3 protein: CSASLNYEQYF
CDR3 DNA: TGCAGTGCTAGCCTCAACTACGAGCAGTACTTC

J gene: TRBJ2-7
V gene: TRBV11-2
D gene: .
clone size: .
CDR3 protein: CASSRNRDLSYEQYF
CDR3 DNA: TGTGCCAGCAGCCGAAACAGGGACCTCTCCTACGAGCAGTACTTC

J gene: TRBJ1-4
V gene: TRBV7-7
D gene: TRBD1
clone size: .
CDR3 protein: CASSLGQGADEKLFF
CDR3 DNA: TGTGCCAGCAGCTTAGGACAGGGGGCGGATGAAAAACTGTTTTTT

J gene: TRBJ1-5
V gene: TRBV5-1
D gene: .
clone size: .
CDR3 protein: CASSPGVGGEPQHF
CDR3 DNA: TGCGCCAGCAGCCCGGGGGTCGGGGGGGAGCCCCAGCATTTT

J gene: TRBJ1-2
V gene: TRBV7-9
D gene: .
clone size: .
CDR3 protein: CASSPSGGNYGYTF
CDR3 DNA: TGTGCCAGCAGCCCATCCGGGGGTAACTATGGCTACACCTTC

J gene: TRBJ2-7
V gene: TRBV2
D gene: TRBD1
clone size: once
CDR3 protein: CASSRDRLSYEQYF
CDR3 DNA: TGTGCCAGCAGCCGGGACAGGCTCTCCTACGAGCAGTACTTC

J gene: TRBJ1-6
V gene: TRBV6-1
D gene: TRBD1
clone size: .
CDR3 protein: CASSDTGGSPLHF
CDR3 DNA: TGTGCCAGCAGTGACACAGGGGGCTCACCCCTCCACTTT

J gene: TRBJ1-5
V gene: TRBV10-2
D gene: .
clone size: few
CDR3 protein: CASHRQPGGPQHF
CDR3 DNA: TGCGCCAGCCACCGACAGCCCGGGGGGCCCCAGCATTTT

J gene: TRBJ1-2
V gene: TRBV21-1
D gene: .
clone size: .
CDR3 protein: CASSKQIGQGRNPCGYTF
CDR3 DNA: TGTGCCAGCAGCAAGCAAATCGGCCAGGGCCGAAACCCCTGTGGCTACACCTTC

J gene: TRBJ2-7
V gene: TRBV9
D gene: .
clone size: .
CDR3 protein: CASWGYEQYF
CDR3 DNA: TGTGCCAGTTGGGGATACGAGCAGTACTTC

J gene: TRBJ2-2
V gene: TRBV7-8
D gene: .
clone size: .
CDR3 protein: CAITAYAGITGELFF
CDR3 DNA: TGTGCCATCACCGCCTACGCGGGCATAACCGGGGAGCTGTTTTTT

J gene: TRBJ1-2
V gene: TRBV6-5
D gene: .
clone size: .
CDR3 protein: CASRQGQGGYTF
CDR3 DNA: TGTGCCAGCAGACAGGGCCAAGGGGGCTACACCTTC

J gene: TRBJ1-1
V gene: TRBV3-1/TRBV3-2
D gene: TRBD1
clone size: few
CDR3 protein: CASSLHRGDTEAFF
CDR3 DNA: TGTGCCAGCAGCCTCCACAGGGGTGACACTGAAGCTTTCTTT

J gene: TRBJ1-3
V gene: TRBV7-2
D gene: .
clone size: .
CDR3 protein: CASGPKNTIYF
CDR3 DNA: TGTGCCAGCGGCCCGAAGAACACCATATATTTT

J gene: TRBJ1-2
V gene: TRBV12-3/TRBV12-4
D gene: .
clone size: .
CDR3 protein: CASSLQVLVGYTF
CDR3 DNA: TGTGCCAGCAGTTTACAGGTTCTTGTGGGCTACACCTTC

J gene: TRBJ1-2
V gene: TRBV19
D gene: .
clone size: .
CDR3 protein: CASTTLGAAYGYTF
CDR3 DNA: TGTGCCAGTACCACACTGGGGGCAGCCTATGGCTACACCTTC

J gene: TRBJ2-7
V gene: TRBV28
D gene: .
clone size: medium-sized
CDR3 protein: CASRGPESGQYF
CDR3 DNA: TGTGCCAGCAGAGGACCTGAAAGTGGGCAGTACTTC

J gene: TRBJ2-6
V gene: TRBV5-6
D gene: .
clone size: .
CDR3 protein: CASSLYGDSSSGANVLTF
CDR3 DNA: TGTGCCAGCAGCTTGTATGGCGACAGTAGCTCTGGGGCCAACGTCCTGACTTTC

J gene: TRBJ2-7
V gene: TRBV7-8
D gene: TRBD1
clone size: .
CDR3 protein: CASSLAWGQGDYEQYF
CDR3 DNA: TGTGCCAGCAGCTTAGCGTGGGGACAGGGGGACTACGAGCAGTACTTC

J gene: TRBJ2-5
V gene: TRBV5-4
D gene: .
clone size: .
CDR3 protein: CASSFGQLQETQYF
CDR3 DNA: TGTGCCAGCAGTTTCGGACAACTCCAAGAGACCCAGTACTTC

J gene: TRBJ2-5
V gene: TRBV28
D gene: TRBD1
clone size: .
CDR3 protein: CASSLDSVQGGIHF
CDR3 DNA: TGTGCCAGCAGTTTGGACTCCGTACAGGGGGGAATCCACTTC

J gene: TRBJ1-2
V gene: TRBV10-3
D gene: .
clone size: .
CDR3 protein: CATGAGMNYGYTF
CDR3 DNA: TGTGCCACCGGCGCGGGGATGAACTATGGCTACACCTTC

J gene: TRBJ2-2
V gene: TRBV7-8
D gene: TRBD2
clone size: .
CDR3 protein: CASSPTGTSGRAGGELFF
CDR3 DNA: TGTGCCAGCAGCCCCACCGGGACTAGCGGGAGGGCTGGCGGGGAGCTGTTTTTT

J gene: TRBJ2-6
V gene: TRBV2
D gene: TRBD1
clone size: .
CDR3 protein: CASIGGTGANVLTF
CDR3 DNA: TGTGCCAGCATAGGGGGCACTGGGGCCAACGTCCTGACTTTC

J gene: TRBJ1-2
V gene: TRBV30
D gene: TRBD1
clone size: .
CDR3 protein: CAWSSKTGGYTF
CDR3 DNA: TGTGCCTGGAGTTCCAAGACAGGGGGCTACACCTTC

J gene: TRBJ2-3
V gene: TRBV11-1
D gene: TRBD2
clone size: .
CDR3 protein: CASSFNSGGTDTQYF
CDR3 DNA: TGTGCCAGCAGCTTTAATAGCGGGGGGACAGATACGCAGTATTTT

J gene: TRBJ1-4
V gene: TRBV7-9
D gene: TRBD1
clone size: .
CDR3 protein: CASRTGGTNEKLFF
CDR3 DNA: TGTGCCAGTCGAACAGGGGGGACTAATGAAAAACTGTTTTTT

J gene: TRBJ2-3
V gene: TRBV12-3/TRBV12-4
D gene: .
clone size: .
CDR3 protein: CASRDLSRDTQYF
CDR3 DNA: TGTGCCAGCAGGGACCTGTCAAGAGATACGCAGTATTTT

J gene: TRBJ1-2
V gene: TRBV27
D gene: .
clone size: .
CDR3 protein: CASSFRDGGGYTF
CDR3 DNA: TGTGCCAGCAGTTTCCGGGATGGAGGTGGCTACACCTTC

J gene: TRBJ1-2
V gene: TRBV3-1/TRBV3-2
D gene: TRBD1
clone size: .
CDR3 protein: CASSRDRRYGYTF
CDR3 DNA: TGTGCCAGCAGCCGGGACAGGCGCTATGGCTACACCTTC